The 17 T cell receptor beta chains below all came from one sample that was sequenced in a study of tumor-infiltrating lymphocytes in primary liver carcinoma. Total RNA (about 500 ng) served as template for TCR beta cDNA synthesis primed by a constant-region primer. Library construction for TCR beta comprised three nested multiplex PCR rounds performed with slightly modified ARM-PCR. Two initial PCR rounds of roughly 10 cycles each paired TRBV1-TRBV30 forward primers with a C-beta reverse primer. TCRdb independently ran MiXCR on the multiplex PCR reads; one entry per CDR3 protein. The table includes fewer than 85,000 distinct CDR3 sequences, about three quarters detected once. Each 20-30 mg portion of unsorted bulk tissue served as the source for co-extraction of RNA and DNA. The sample taken for sequencing was tumor-adjacent normal liver tissue. These receptors all stem from a man in his forties with primary liver carcinoma and hepatitis B virus infection.

On this clonotype: An end of the junction does not agree with germline; a read error may underlie this. The rearrangement links TRBV6-5 to TRBJ2-1; D remains unclear. The CDR3 loop spans 13 amino acids. Germline V gene data show CDR1 as MNHEY and CDR2 as SVGAGI. The DNA for the CDR3 is TGTGCAAGCAGTAGAATAGTCTCGAATGAGCAATTCTTC. Protein product: CASSRIVSNEQFF.

This clonotype has a handful of counts. No conserved phenylalanine or tryptophan ends this CDR3, so it is likely a read error. V is TRBV12-3 or TRBV12-4 and J is TRBJ2-7; TRBD1 matches 9 bases. The CDR3 sequence is 14 residues long. V was pared by 7 bases and J by 0 bases, with 4 bases of the junction left unmatched. The CDR3 region has the DNA TGTGCCAGCATGGGACAGGGACCCTCCTACGAGCAGTACTTA. As protein: CASMGQGPSYEQYL.

The chain combines TRBV29-1 with TRBJ2-7; 8 nucleotides agree with TRBD2. Trimming took 7 bases from V and 0 from J; bases not matched to a gene: 5. The CDR3 is 13 residues long. The germline CDR1 and CDR2 sequences are SQVTM and ANQGSEA. The CDR3 spells CSAGAGDSYEQYF. In nucleotides, the CDR3 is TGCAGCGCTGGAGCGGGGGACTCCTACGAGCAGTACTTC.

On this clonotype itself: Sequence at one end of the junction differs from germline and may be a read error. CDR3 DNA sequence: TGTGCCAGCAGTGACCTACAGCACTATGTCTACACCTTC. Translated, it gives CASSDLQHYVYTF. This chain connects TRBV6-1 to TRBJ1-2, with no clear D. CDR1 is MNHNS and CDR2 is SASEGT in the germline V gene. CDR3 length: 13 residues.

Note on this clonotype: An end of the junction differs from the germline gene, which may be a read error. The chain uses TRBV4-3 and TRBJ2-2; maybe TRBD2 (5 bases). The germline V gene encodes CDR1 LGHNA and CDR2 YSLEER. This CDR3 region has 16 residues. The CDR3 bases are TGTGCCAGTAGCCAAGATTATTCGCCGGAGGCCGGGGAGCTGTTTTTT. Translated, it gives CASSQDYSPEAGELFF.

The table lists this clonotype with many counts. The chain has TRBV2 and TRBJ1-5; maybe TRBD1 (6 bases). V was clipped by 3 bases and J by 4 bases, with 13 bases between them. Germline CDR1 and CDR2: SNHLY and FYNNEI. The CDR3 length is 15 residues. The CDR3 DNA sequence: TGTGCCAGCAGTGACGTCGGGACAACGAATCAGCCCCAGCATTTT. Translating gives CASSDVGTTNQPQHF.

V gene TRBV29-1 combines with J gene TRBJ2-1, with D tentatively TRBD1 (7 bases). Trimming shortened V by 8 bases and J by 7 bases, and 15 bases separated the two germline ends. Germline CDR1 reads SQVTM; CDR2 reads ANQGSEA. The CDR3 totals 12 residues. The CDR3 region is CSTRQGGNEQFF. CDR3 in DNA: TGCAGCACTAGGCAGGGGGGAAATGAGCAGTTCTTC.

This clonotype came up many times. This chain uses TRBV6-1 with TRBJ2-6, with TRBD1 identical over 10 bases. The CDR3 runs 20 residues. Looked up from germline, CDR1 is MNHNS and CDR2 is SASEGT. Losses at the gene ends were 1 base for V and 1 base for J; bases not matched to a gene: 10. This chain's CDR3 is CASSEEFTRDRGSGANVLTF. For the CDR3, the DNA is TGTGCCAGCAGTGAAGAATTTACGAGGGACAGGGGTTCTGGGGCCAACGTCCTGACTTTC.

This clonotype was seen a single time. At one of its ends the junction is not consistent with the germline gene, which may arise from a read error. V is TRBV4-1 and J is TRBJ1-2; D not certain. The germline V gene encodes CDR1 MGHRA and CDR2 YSYEKL. The CDR3 has 14 residues. In DNA, the CDR3 is TGCGCCAGCAGACAAGACTACAGAGACTATGGCTACACATTC. It specifies CASRQDYRDYGYTF.

About this clonotype itself: One end of the junction varies from germline; a read error may be responsible. The V and J genes are TRBV28 and TRBJ2-3; 14 positions agree with TRBD2. CDR3 size: 19 residues. Germline V lookup: CDR1 MDHEN, CDR2 SYDVKM. The CDR3 sequence: CTSRHTGTSGSSNSLFQYF. In nucleotides, the CDR3 is TGTACCAGCAGGCATACCGGGACTAGCGGGAGCTCCAACTCTTTATTTCAGTATTTT. The variable domain in full, with the rest retrieved from reference TRBV28 and TRBJ2-3, is DVKVTQSSRYLVKRTGEKVFLECVQDMDHENMFWYRQDPGLGLRLIYFSYDVKMKEKGDIPEGYSVSREKKERFSLILESASTNQTSMYLCTSRHTGTSGSSNSLFQYFGPGTRLTVL.

DNA for the CDR3: TGTGCCATCAGCCCCCGGACTAGCTCCGCCTACGAGCAGTACTTC. Translating gives CAISPRTSSAYEQYF. This rearrangement joins TRBV6-5 to TRBJ2-7; TRBD2 matches at 8 bases. The CDR3 is 15 residues long. Per the germline V gene, CDR1 is MNHEY and CDR2 is SVGAGI. Unmatched junction bases numbered 13, after V lost 10 bases and J lost 2 bases.

This chain connects TRBV19 to TRBJ2-2, with D unresolved. The CDR3 runs to 14 residues. The V gene lost 4 bases and the J gene lost 7 bases, with 13 bases spanning the gap. Germline loops: CDR1 LNHDA, CDR2 SQIVND (reference sequence). The DNA for the CDR3 is TGTGCCAGTAGTACGATCTTGCGACGCGGGGAGCTGTTTTTT. It encodes CASSTILRRGELFF.

The V and J genes are TRBV4-1 and TRBJ1-2; a possible D gene is TRBD1 (5 bases). Deletions cut 1 base from V and 12 bases from J, with 21 bases between. The CDR3 spans 15 residues. Germline CDR1 reads MGHRA; CDR2 reads YSYEKL. This chain's CDR3 is CASSQGGATVYGNTF. The CDR3 DNA reads TGCGCCAGCAGCCAAGGGGGCGCGACAGTCTACGGCAACACCTTC.

This chain uses TRBV5-4 with TRBJ2-5, with D hard to call. Looked up from germline, CDR1 is SGHNT and CDR2 is YYREEE (reference sequence). This CDR3 has 14 amino acids. The V gene lost 8 bases and the J gene lost 1 base, with 15 bases spanning the gap. CDR3 sequence (DNA): TGTGCCAGTAGATCGCCGACGACCCAAGAGACCCAGTACTTC. Protein product: CASRSPTTQETQYF.

A word on this clonotype: Because the CDR3 is missing its conserved closing phenylalanine or tryptophan, this is likely a read error. This chain links TRBV4-3 with TRBJ1-1; TRBD1 might be the D (5 bases). The CDR3 has 13 amino acids. Germline V gives CDR1 LGHNA, CDR2 YSLEER. CDR3: CASSSQRGTGAFI. The CDR3 DNA follows: TGCGCCAGCAGCTCACAACGGGGGACTGGAGCTTTCATT.

Details on this clonotype: A read error may account for a junction end that differs from germline. V is TRBV11-2 and J is TRBJ2-5, with D possibly TRBD2 on 5 matching bases. The CDR3 spans 18 residues. Germline CDR1 reads SGHAT; CDR2 reads FQNNGV. In nucleotides, the CDR3 is TGCGCCAGCAGCTTAGCGAGGCTAACCCTGGGAAAAAAAGAGGCCCGGTACTTC. Its protein product is CASSLARLTLGKKEARYF.

Concerning this clonotype: The junction and the germline gene differ at one end; a read error may be behind it. The genes are TRBV4-1 and TRBJ2-4, with D tentatively TRBD2 (6 bases). CDR1 and CDR2 from the germline V gene are MGHRA and YSYEKL. The CDR3 length is 18 residues. The CDR3: CASSQEQLRDAGKIIQYF. CDR3 nucleotide sequence: TGCGCCAGCAGCCAAGAACAGTTGCGGGATGCGGGCAAAATCATTCAGTATTTC.